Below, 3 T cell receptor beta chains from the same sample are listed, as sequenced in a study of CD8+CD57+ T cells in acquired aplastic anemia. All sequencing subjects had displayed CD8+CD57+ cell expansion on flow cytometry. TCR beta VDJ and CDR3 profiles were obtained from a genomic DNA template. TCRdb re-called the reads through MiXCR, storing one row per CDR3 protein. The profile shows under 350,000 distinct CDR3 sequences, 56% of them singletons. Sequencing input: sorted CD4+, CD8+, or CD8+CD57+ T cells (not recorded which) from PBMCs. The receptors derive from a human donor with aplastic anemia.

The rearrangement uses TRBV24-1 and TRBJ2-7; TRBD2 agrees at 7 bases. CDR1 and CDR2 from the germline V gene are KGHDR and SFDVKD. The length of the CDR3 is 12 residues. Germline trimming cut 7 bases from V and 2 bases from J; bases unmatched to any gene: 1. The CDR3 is CATSRGAYEQYF. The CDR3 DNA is TGTGCCACCAGCCGGGGGGCCTACGAGCAGTACTTC.

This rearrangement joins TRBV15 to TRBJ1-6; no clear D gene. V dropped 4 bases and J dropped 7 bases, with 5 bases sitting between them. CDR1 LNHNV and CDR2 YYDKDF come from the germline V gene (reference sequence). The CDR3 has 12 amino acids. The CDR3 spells CATSTGNSPLHF. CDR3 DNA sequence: TGTGCCACCAGCACCGGGAATTCACCCCTCCACTTT.

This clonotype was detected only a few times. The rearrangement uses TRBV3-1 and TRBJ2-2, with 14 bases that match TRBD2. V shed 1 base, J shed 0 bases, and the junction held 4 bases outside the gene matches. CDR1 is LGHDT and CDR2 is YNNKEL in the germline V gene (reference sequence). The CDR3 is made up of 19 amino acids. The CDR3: CASSQGGLAGATNTGELFF. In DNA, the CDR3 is TGTGCCAGCAGCCAAGGGGGACTAGCGGGGGCGACGAACACCGGGGAGCTGTTTTTT.